One and the same sample provided the 18 T cell receptor beta chains below, sequenced in a study of a mutant IDH1 vaccine in newly diagnosed glioma. Time point of the sample: baseline, week 1 (first vaccination visit). Treatment meaning: pre-vaccination baseline after standard-of-care therapy. Sequencing was performed with immunoSEQ multiplex PCR; in TCRdb, only in-frame clones are kept and a portion is missing. Of tens of thousands of clones listed, 79% are singletons. Material: PBMCs, obtained from a glioma patient treated with radiotherapy, temozolomide or both. The receptors originated from a man between 50 and 59 years old with glioma.

This clone was recorded once. This chain uses TRBV29-1 with TRBJ1-3, with D maybe TRBD1 (6 bases). Germline V lookup: CDR1 SQVTM, CDR2 ANQGSEA. The CDR3 contains 12 residues. V lost 6 bases and J lost 8, with 14 bases in between. In nucleotides, the CDR3 is TGCAGCGTCTCACAGGGAATGGACACCATATATTTT. As protein: CSVSQGMDTIYF. The full variable domain, with the rest looked up from reference TRBV29-1 and TRBJ1-3, is SAVISQKPSRDICQRGTSLTIQCQVDSQVTMMFWYRQQPGQSLTLIATANQGSEATYESGFVIDKFPISRPNLTFSTLTVSNMSPEDSSIYLCSVSQGMDTIYFGEGSWLTVV.

This rearrangement joins TRBV6-1 to TRBJ1-4; TRBD1 aligns across 10 bases. This CDR3 spans 14 amino acids. Germline values: CDR1 MNHNS, CDR2 SASEGT. J was trimmed by 7 bases and V by 7 bases; bases with no gene match: 6. This CDR3 reads CASIDRGLGEKLFF. CDR3 DNA sequence: TGTGCCAGCATTGACAGGGGGCTCGGTGAAAAACTGTTTTTT.

This chain joins TRBV4-2 and TRBJ2-1, with 7 bases matching TRBD2. Trimming cost V 5 bases and J 3 bases; bases outside gene matches: 7. CDR1 and CDR2 from the germline V gene are LGHNA and YNFKEQ. The length of the CDR3 is 15 residues. The CDR3 DNA follows: TGTGCCAGCAGCGAACCCCTAGCGGACTACAATGAGCAGTTCTTC. Translation: CASSEPLADYNEQFF.

The chain combines TRBV25-1 with TRBJ1-5, with 8 bases lining up with TRBD1. After removal of 3 bases from V and 8 bases from J, the junction contained 6 bases not matched to a gene. Looked up from germline, CDR1 is MGHDK and CDR2 is SYGVNS. CDR3 length: 14 residues. CDR3 bases: TGTGCCAGCAGTGATGGACAGGGTCCCAAGCCCCAGCATTTT. The encoded protein is CASSDGQGPKPQHF.

The V and J genes are TRBV30 and TRBJ2-7; TRBD1 agrees at 8 bases. The CDR3 covers 13 residues. Trimming at V came to 3 bases and at J to 3 bases, leaving 4 bases not matched to a gene. Germline V gene data show CDR1 as GTSNPN and CDR2 as SVGIG (reference sequence). The CDR3 DNA is TGTGCCTGGAGCGCCACAGGGGGCTACGAGCAGTACTTC. It codes for CAWSATGGYEQYF.

The chain couples TRBV6-1 to TRBJ1-4; D is perhaps TRBD1 (5 bases). Per germline, CDR1 MNHNS and CDR2 SASEGT. The germline V and J ends were trimmed by 1 base and 4 bases, with 7 bases remaining between them. The CDR3 contains 14 residues. The CDR3 region has the DNA TGTGCCAGCAGTGAAGGGGGGGGTAATGAAAAACTGTTTTTT. Protein product: CASSEGGGNEKLFF.

CDR3 region: CASRPEGGLSPLHF. As DNA, the CDR3 is TGCGCCAGCAGGCCGGAGGGGGGTCTTTCACCCCTCCACTTT. The chain couples TRBV5-1 to TRBJ1-6, with TRBD1 as a possible D gene (6 bases). The CDR3 is made up of 14 amino acids. V lost 5 bases and J lost 9, with 15 bases in between. From germline, CDR1 is SGHRS and CDR2 YFSETQ.

This chain links TRBV10-3 with TRBJ1-5; maybe TRBD1 (5 bases). The CDR3 runs 14 residues. CDR1 ENHRY and CDR2 SYGVKD come from the germline V gene. V shed 2 bases and J shed 7 bases, with 12 bases lying between them. CDR3 sequence reads: CAISETGRDQPQHF. Written as DNA, the CDR3 is TGTGCCATCAGTGAGACGGGTCGGGACCAGCCCCAGCATTTT.

This clone came up once. Other DNA sequences in this sample translate to the same CDR3. The V call is TRBV2, the J call TRBJ2-7; D remains unclear. CDR3 length: 14 residues. The V gene lost 4 bases and the J gene lost 1 base, with 11 bases spanning the gap. CDR1 SNHLY and CDR2 FYNNEI come from the germline V gene. The CDR3 loop reads CASSAGSLSYEQYF. As DNA, the CDR3 is TGTGCCAGCAGTGCGGGCAGCCTTTCCTACGAGCAGTACTTC.

CDR3: CAWGYREGNTIYF. The CDR3 nucleotides are TGTGCCTGGGGGTACAGGGAAGGAAACACCATATATTTT. The chain joins TRBV30 to TRBJ1-3; the D gene is possibly TRBD1 (6 bases). The CDR3 sequence is 13 residues long. V shed 5 bases and J shed 4 bases, with 12 bases lying between them. Germline-derived CDR1 and CDR2 are GTSNPN and SVGIG (reference sequence).

CDR3: CASNPLEQVEAFF. The CDR3 coding sequence is TGTGCCAGCAACCCCCTTGAACAGGTTGAAGCTTTCTTT. J is TRBJ1-1 and V is TRBV6-6; possibly TRBD1 for D (5 bases). V dropped 7 bases and J dropped 7 bases, with 16 bases sitting between them. The CDR3 length is 13 residues. Germline V lookup: CDR1 MNHNY, CDR2 SVGAGI (reference sequence).

The V call is TRBV6-6, the J call TRBJ1-2, with a tentative D call TRBD1 (5 bases). CDR1 and CDR2 (germline): MNHNY, SVGAGI (reference sequence). Trimming removed 2 bases at V and 8 bases at J, with 15 bases between. The CDR3 totals 14 residues. The CDR3 nucleotides read TGTGCCAGCAGTTACGAAGGGGTCGGCGCGGGCTACACCTTC. Translating it yields CASSYEGVGAGYTF.

This clone was counted only a few times. V usage is TRBV6-1 and J usage is TRBJ1-2, with D possibly being TRBD1 (6 bases). CDR3 length equals 16 residues. V lost 0 bases, J lost 8 bases, and 19 bases lay in between. Germline CDR1 is MNHNS and CDR2 is SASEGT. For the CDR3, the DNA is TGTGCCAGCAGTGAAGCGTTAGGAGACAGGAGGAAGGGCTACACCTTC. Protein sequence: CASSEALGDRRKGYTF.

CDR3 coding DNA: TGTGCCAGCAAGCGTTGGCAGGAAGAGACCCAGTACTTC. It is translated as CASKRWQEETQYF. This sequence joins TRBV6-5 and TRBJ2-5; unclear D gene. Germline values: CDR1 MNHEY, CDR2 SVGAGI. This CDR3 spans 13 amino acids. The V end was cut by 7 bases, the J end by 3 bases, with 12 bases between.

The chain employs TRBV19 and TRBJ2-7, with D hard to call. Germline V gene sequence: CDR1 LNHDA, CDR2 SQIVND (reference sequence). This CDR3 contains 13 residues. The V and J ends lost 1 base and 5 bases respectively, with 9 bases between them. In nucleotides, the CDR3 is TGTGCCAGTAGTATAGTCGAACATAACGAGCAGTACTTC. Its translation: CASSIVEHNEQYF. Variable domain in full (rest from reference TRBV19 and TRBJ2-7): DGGITQSPKYLFRKEGQNVTLSCEQNLNHDAMYWYRQDPGQGLRLIYYSQIVNDFQKGDIAEGYSVSREKKESFPLTVTSAQKNPTAFYLCASSIVEHNEQYFGPGTRLTVT.

This clone was seen a handful of times. The chain recombines TRBV6-6 with TRBJ1-1; 7 nucleotides align to TRBD1. From germline, CDR1 is MNHNY and CDR2 SVGAGI (reference sequence). The CDR3 consists of 15 residues. V lost 5 bases to trimming and J lost 0 bases; unmatched junction nucleotides: 6. The CDR3: CASSRLTGMNTEAFF. CDR3 nucleotide sequence: TGTGCCAGCAGTCGGCTGACAGGGATGAACACTGAAGCTTTCTTT.

The chain joins TRBV15 to TRBJ2-1; D remains unclear. V was cut by 5 bases and J by 4 bases, with 6 bases left in between. The CDR3 spans 12 residues. In germline, CDR1 is LNHNV, CDR2 YYDKDF (reference sequence). CDR3 amino acids: CATSVGYNEQFF. DNA of the CDR3: TGTGCCACCAGCGTCGGATACAATGAGCAGTTCTTC. Together with reference TRBV15 and TRBJ2-1, the CDR3 gives the full variable domain: DAMVIQNPRYQVTQFGKPVTLSCSQTLNHNVMYWYQQKSSQAPKLLFHYYDKDFNNEADTPDNFQSRRPNTSFCFLDIRSPGLGDTAMYLCATSVGYNEQFFGPGTRLTVL.

The rearrangement joins TRBV6-5 to TRBJ1-3; D gene ambiguous. CDR3 length: 16 residues. V lost 2 bases to trimming and J lost 0 bases, with 11 bases between them. CDR1 MNHEY and CDR2 SVGAGI come from the germline V gene. CDR3 sequence: CASSYGLGSSGNTIYF. Here the CDR3 DNA reads TGTGCCAGCAGTTACGGGTTAGGGAGCTCTGGAAACACCATATATTTT.